This T cell receptor (beta chain) was found in a study of patients and donors after allogeneic stem cell transplantation. TCRdb reprocessed the RT-PCR reads with MiXCR, giving one entry per CDR3 protein. This table has some 960,000 distinct CDR3 sequences, about a sixth appearing once. The CDR3 is 15 amino acids. Trimming cost V 2 bases and J 4 bases, with 11 bases left between them. Germline values: CDR1 LGHDT, CDR2 YNNKEL (reference sequence). The clonotype comes from a human donor who was either an allogeneic HSCT recipient or a stem cell or donor lymphocyte infusion donor (not recorded which). It is not recorded whose cells these are; they may come from a transplant donor. The rearrangement joins TRBV3-1 to TRBJ1-4; D uncertain. Sequenced: blood, either unsorted or a sorted T cell fraction (not recorded which). CDR3 loop: CASSQRLKVNEKLFF. The CDR3 nucleotides are TGTGCCAGCAGCCAAAGGTTAAAGGTTAATGAAAAACTGTTTTTT.